This T cell receptor (beta chain) derives from a study of early T cells in non-severe SARS-CoV-2 infection. V was clipped by 0 bases and J by 4 bases, with 12 bases between them. The CDR3 has 14 amino acids. CDR1 and CDR2 (germline): GTSNPN, SVGIG (reference sequence). TCRdb processed the 5' RACE reads anew with MiXCR; each CDR3 protein has one entry. Of approximately 68,000 distinct CDR3 sequences in the sample, 10% were seen once. The chain carries TRBV30 and TRBJ1-1; no reliable D call. The receptor was isolated from an adult who was a healthcare worker with PCR-confirmed SARS-CoV-2 infection or an uninfected control (not recorded which). The sequencing used whole blood, collected at baseline. The CDR3 nucleotides are TGTGCCTGGAGTGTAACCTTATCCAGCACTGAAGCTTTCTTT. Translation: CAWSVTLSSTEAFF.